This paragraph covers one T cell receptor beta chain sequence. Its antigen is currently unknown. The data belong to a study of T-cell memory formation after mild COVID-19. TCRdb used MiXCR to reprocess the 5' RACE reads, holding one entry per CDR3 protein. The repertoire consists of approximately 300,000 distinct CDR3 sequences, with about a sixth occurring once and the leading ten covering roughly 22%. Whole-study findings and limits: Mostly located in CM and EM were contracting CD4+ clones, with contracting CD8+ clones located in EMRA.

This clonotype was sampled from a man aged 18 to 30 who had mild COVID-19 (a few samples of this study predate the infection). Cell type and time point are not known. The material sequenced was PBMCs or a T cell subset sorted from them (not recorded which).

The CDR3 loop is CATSRDELLSGQSTDTQYF. CDR3 DNA sequence: TGTGCCACCAGCAGAGATGAGCTCCTCAGCGGGCAGAGCACAGATACGCAGTATTTT. V gene TRBV15 combines with J gene TRBJ2-3, with D tentatively TRBD2 (6 bases). V dropped 0 bases and J dropped 0 bases, with 19 bases sitting between them. The germline gives CDR1 LNHNV, CDR2 YYDKDF (reference sequence). The CDR3 extends over 19 amino acids.